This T cell receptor (beta chain) was profiled in a study of T cells after yellow fever vaccination. TCRdb independently ran MiXCR on the 5' RACE reads; one entry per CDR3 protein. The sample comprises 100,000 to 150,000 distinct CDR3 sequences, roughly 9% of which are singletons, and approximately 37% rests with the top ten. This clonotype was observed at least ten times. The CDR3 is 12 amino acids. V lost 7 bases, J lost 7 bases, and 16 bases lay in between. Germline V gene data show CDR1 as SQVTM and CDR2 as ANQGSEA. The receptor was isolated from a man in his late teens or twenties who received the YFV17D yellow fever vaccine. The rearrangement links TRBV29-1 to TRBJ1-2; perhaps TRBD1 as D (6 bases). Sequencing used CD8+ T cells sorted from PBMCs, obtained on the day of the yellow fever booster vaccination. This CDR3 is CSGLQGPSGYTF. The CDR3 bases are TGCAGCGGCCTACAGGGCCCTAGTGGCTACACCTTC.